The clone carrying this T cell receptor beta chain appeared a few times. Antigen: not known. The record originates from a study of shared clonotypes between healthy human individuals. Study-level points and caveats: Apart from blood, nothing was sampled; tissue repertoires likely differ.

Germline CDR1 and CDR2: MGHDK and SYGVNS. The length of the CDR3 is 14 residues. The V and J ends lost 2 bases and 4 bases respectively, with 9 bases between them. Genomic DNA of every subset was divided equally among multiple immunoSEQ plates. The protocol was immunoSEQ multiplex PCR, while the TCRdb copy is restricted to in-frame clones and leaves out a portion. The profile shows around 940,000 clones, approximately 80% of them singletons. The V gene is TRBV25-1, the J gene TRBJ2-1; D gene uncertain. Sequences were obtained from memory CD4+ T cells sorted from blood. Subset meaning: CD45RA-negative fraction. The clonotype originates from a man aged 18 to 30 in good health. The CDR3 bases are TGTGCCAGCAGTGAAGGTAGCAGTTACAATGAGCAGTTCTTC. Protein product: CASSEGSSYNEQFF.